The text below deals with one TCR beta chain. Its antigen is unknown. The data derive from a study of CD8 T cells in ankylosing spondylitis. This CDR3 is 12 amino acids long. V lost 4 bases and J lost 0, with 4 bases in between. CDR1 is DFQATT and CDR2 is SNEGSKA in the germline V gene (reference sequence). Study-level findings and limits: Several highly homologous variants made up a TCR beta motif, and this motif appeared characteristic of ankylosing spondylitis blood.

TCRdb re-derived calls from the 5' RACE reads in MiXCR, one entry per CDR3 protein. The top ten clones hold just over 1% of a sample with about 480,000 distinct CDR3 sequences, about a sixth of them seen once. The clonotype originates from a male donor with ankylosing spondylitis. This rearrangement joins TRBV20-1 to TRBJ1-3; D is ambiguous. Source material: blood, either unsorted or a sorted T cell fraction (not recorded which). CDR3: CSAKNSGNTIYF. The CDR3 DNA is TGCAGTGCTAAAAACTCTGGAAACACCATATATTTT.